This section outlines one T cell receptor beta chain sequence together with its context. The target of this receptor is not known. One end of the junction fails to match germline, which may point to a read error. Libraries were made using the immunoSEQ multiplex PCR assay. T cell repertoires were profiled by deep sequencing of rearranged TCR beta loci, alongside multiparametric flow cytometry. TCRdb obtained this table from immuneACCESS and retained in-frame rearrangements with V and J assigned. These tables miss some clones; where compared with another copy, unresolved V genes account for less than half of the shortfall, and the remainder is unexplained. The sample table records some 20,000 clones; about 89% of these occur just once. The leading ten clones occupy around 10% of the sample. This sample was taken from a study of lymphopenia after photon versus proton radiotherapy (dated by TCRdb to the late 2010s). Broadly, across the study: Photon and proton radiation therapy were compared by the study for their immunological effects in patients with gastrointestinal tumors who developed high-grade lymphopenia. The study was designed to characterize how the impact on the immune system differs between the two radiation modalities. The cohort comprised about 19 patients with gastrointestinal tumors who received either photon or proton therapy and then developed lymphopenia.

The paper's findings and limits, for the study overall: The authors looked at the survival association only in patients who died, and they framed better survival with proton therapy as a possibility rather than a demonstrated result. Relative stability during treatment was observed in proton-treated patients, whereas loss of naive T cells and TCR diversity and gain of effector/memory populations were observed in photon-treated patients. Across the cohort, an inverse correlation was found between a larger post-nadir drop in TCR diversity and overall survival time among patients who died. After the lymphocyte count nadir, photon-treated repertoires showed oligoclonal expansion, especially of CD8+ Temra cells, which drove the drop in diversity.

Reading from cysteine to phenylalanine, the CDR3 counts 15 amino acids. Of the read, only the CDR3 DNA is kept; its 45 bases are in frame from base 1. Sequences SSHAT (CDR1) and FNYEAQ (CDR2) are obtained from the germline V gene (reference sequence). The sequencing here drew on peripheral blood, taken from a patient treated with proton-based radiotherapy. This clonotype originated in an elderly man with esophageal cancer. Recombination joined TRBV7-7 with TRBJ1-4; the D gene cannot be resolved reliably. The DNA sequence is TGTGCTAGCAGCCTAAACGCAAGAACGAATGAAAAACTGTTTTTT. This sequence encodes CASSLNARTNEKLFF.